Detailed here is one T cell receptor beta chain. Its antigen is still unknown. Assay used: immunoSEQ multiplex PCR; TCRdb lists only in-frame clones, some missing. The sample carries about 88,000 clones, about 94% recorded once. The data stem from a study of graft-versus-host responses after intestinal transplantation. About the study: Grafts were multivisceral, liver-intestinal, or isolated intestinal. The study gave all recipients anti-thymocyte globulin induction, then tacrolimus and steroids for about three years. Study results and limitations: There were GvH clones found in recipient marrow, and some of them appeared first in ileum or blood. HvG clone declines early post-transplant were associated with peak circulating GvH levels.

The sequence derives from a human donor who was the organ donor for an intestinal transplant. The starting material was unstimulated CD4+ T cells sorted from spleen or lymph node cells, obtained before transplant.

The CDR3 DNA reads TGTGCCAGCAGATTAACTAGCGGCGCCTACGAGCAGTACTTC. Its translation: CASRLTSGAYEQYF. The rearrangement uses TRBV11-2 and TRBJ2-7; 8 positions agree with TRBD2. Germline V gene lookup returns CDR1 SGHAT and CDR2 FQNNGV. V shed 6 bases and J 2 bases; nucleotides not matched to a gene: 6. This CDR3 is built from 14 residues.